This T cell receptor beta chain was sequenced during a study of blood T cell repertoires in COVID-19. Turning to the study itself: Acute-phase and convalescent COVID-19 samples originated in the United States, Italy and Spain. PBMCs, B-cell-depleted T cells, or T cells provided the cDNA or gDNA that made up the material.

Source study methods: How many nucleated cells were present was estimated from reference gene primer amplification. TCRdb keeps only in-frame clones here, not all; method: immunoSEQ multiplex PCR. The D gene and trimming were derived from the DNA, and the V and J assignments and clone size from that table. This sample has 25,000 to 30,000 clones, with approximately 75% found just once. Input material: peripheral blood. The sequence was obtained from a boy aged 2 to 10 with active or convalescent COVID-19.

The CDR3 sequence: CASSEVSGTRLSHNEQFF. The DNA of the CDR3 is TGTGCCAGCAGCGAAGTGTCTGGGACTAGGTTATCCCACAATGAGCAGTTCTTC. The chain links TRBV5-4 to TRBJ2-1; 8 nucleotides match TRBD2. Trimming removed 4 bases from V and 5 bases from J; junction bases left unmatched: 17. Germline assignment: CDR1 SGHNT and CDR2 YYREEE (reference sequence). The CDR3 contains 18 residues.